This entry lists 17 T cell receptor beta chains sequenced from one sample in a study of CD8+CD57+ T cells in acquired aplastic anemia. TCR beta VDJ and CDR3 were profiled, and genomic DNA was the template. TCRdb ran MiXCR on the reads and lists one entry per CDR3 protein. Of some 170,000 distinct CDR3 sequences in the sample, around 40% are singletons; the top ten hold 1.1%. Sequenced material: sorted CD4+, CD8+, or CD8+CD57+ T cells (not recorded which) from PBMCs. The source is a human donor in good health.

This clonotype was seen a single time. The chain has TRBV24-1 and TRBJ2-2; TRBD1 matches at 8 bases. The CDR3 spans 16 residues. Per the germline V gene, CDR1 is KGHDR and CDR2 is SFDVKD. V gave up 4 bases and J gave up 0 bases; unmatched junction bases: 3. The CDR3 bases are TGTGCCACCAGTGAGGCAGGGGGCGCGAACACCGGGGAGCTGTTTTTT. This encodes CATSEAGGANTGELFF.

Ten or more counts support this clonotype. The gene calls are TRBV15 and TRBJ1-4; 8 nucleotides agree with TRBD1. CDR3 length equals 14 residues. With V trimmed by 8 bases and J by 4 bases, 6 bases remained unmatched. Germline assignment: CDR1 LNHNV and CDR2 YYDKDF (reference sequence). CDR3 sequence reads: CATGRDRINEKLFF. The CDR3 region has the DNA TGTGCCACCGGACGGGACAGGATTAATGAAAAACTGTTTTTT.

Here the CDR3 reads CASKAGAPPDTQYF. The CDR3 DNA reads as TGTGCCAGCAAGGCGGGGGCTCCGCCAGATACGCAGTATTTT. The chain uses TRBV2 and TRBJ2-3; D might be TRBD2 (7 bases). V was clipped by 7 bases and J by 4 bases, with 15 bases between them. The CDR3 totals 14 residues. The germline V gene encodes CDR1 SNHLY and CDR2 FYNNEI.

This clonotype was seen more than once but under ten times. The chain is built from TRBV3-1 and TRBJ1-3; 11 bases fit TRBD1. The CDR3 is 19 amino acids. The germline V gene has CDR1 LGHDT and CDR2 YNNKEL (reference sequence). The junction had 11 bases not matched to a gene; V was cut back by 4 bases and J by 0 bases. DNA for the CDR3: TGTGCCAGCAGCCCTCGGGACAGGGGGACCTTAAGCTCTGGAAACACCATATATTTT. This sequence encodes CASSPRDRGTLSSGNTIYF. The complete variable domain, with remaining parts taken from reference TRBV3-1 and TRBJ1-3, reads DTAVSQTPKYLVTQMGNDKSIKCEQNLGHDTMYWYKQDSKKFLKIMFSYNNKELIINETVPNRFSPKSPDKAHLNLHINSLELGDSAVYFCASSPRDRGTLSSGNTIYFGEGSWLTVV.

This clonotype has a count of ten or more. The chain links TRBV6-6 to TRBJ2-7; no clear D gene. This CDR3 is 15 amino acids long. The germline V and J ends were trimmed by 2 bases and 2 bases, with 13 bases remaining between them. CDR1 is MNHNY, CDR2 SVGAGI, per germline (reference sequence). The CDR3 loop reads CASSYIPTDAYEQYF. The CDR3 DNA sequence: TGTGCCAGCAGTTACATCCCGACGGATGCCTACGAGCAGTACTTC.

Of note for this clonotype: A read error may produce the germline difference seen at one junction end. The CDR3 DNA sequence: TGTGCCAGCAGTCTATCGGGACAGGTTTACGAGACCCAGTACTTC. It translates to CASSLSGQVYETQYF. V and J are TRBV27 and TRBJ2-5, with TRBD1 matching 8 bases. CDR3 length: 15 residues. The germline V gene has CDR1 MNHEY and CDR2 SMNVEV (reference sequence).

The gene calls are TRBV15 and TRBJ1-5, with D perhaps TRBD1 (6 bases). CDR3 length: 15 amino acids. The germline V gene encodes CDR1 LNHNV and CDR2 YYDKDF (reference sequence). Trimming shortened V by 5 bases and J by 7 bases, and 18 bases separated the two germline ends. The chain's CDR3 is CATSRSGELGQPQHF. CDR3 bases: TGTGCCACCAGCCGTTCAGGGGAATTAGGGCAGCCCCAGCATTTT.

This clonotype was seen only a few times. The chain has TRBV10-3 and TRBJ1-2; D ambiguous. CDR1 and CDR2 from the germline V gene are ENHRY and SYGVKD. The CDR3 is 13 residues long. Trimming left V 2 bases short and J 4 bases short, with 8 bases between. CDR3 in DNA: TGTGCCATCAGTGAGAACGACGGCTATGGCTACACCTTC. It translates to CAISENDGYGYTF.

At least ten counts were recorded for this clonotype. This chain connects TRBV20-1 to TRBJ1-5; perhaps TRBD1 as D (5 bases). The V and J ends lost 4 bases and 2 bases respectively, with 12 bases between them. Germline CDR1 and CDR2: DFQATT and SNEGSKA (reference sequence). CDR3 size: 14 residues. The CDR3 spells CSAKYGGGNQPQHF. The CDR3 region has the DNA TGCAGTGCTAAATATGGGGGAGGCAATCAGCCCCAGCATTTT.

The V call is TRBV20-1, the J call TRBJ2-5; the D is unclear. CDR1 and CDR2 (germline): DFQATT, SNEGSKA (reference sequence). V was cut by 3 bases and J by 5 bases, with 16 bases left in between. The CDR3 is 14 amino acids. CDR3 protein: CSARGWQVKETQYF. DNA for the CDR3: TGCAGTGCTAGGGGGTGGCAGGTAAAGGAGACCCAGTACTTC.

The chain recombines TRBV2 with TRBJ1-5; D may be TRBD1 (5 bases). Germline values: CDR1 SNHLY, CDR2 FYNNEI. The CDR3 is 14 amino acids. Trimming pared 6 bases from V and 1 base from J, leaving 10 bases between. The CDR3 DNA is TGTGCCAGCAGCCAGGGAGCGAGCAATCAGCCCCAGCATTTT. Amino acid sequence: CASSQGASNQPQHF.

At least ten counts were recorded for this clonotype. The rearrangement joins TRBV10-3 to TRBJ1-2; a possible D gene is TRBD1 (5 bases). The CDR3 sequence is 14 residues long. CDR1 is ENHRY, CDR2 SYGVKD, per germline. V lost 4 bases and J lost 1, with 10 bases in between. The CDR3 region is CAISAQDHNYGYTF. The CDR3 DNA reads as TGTGCCATCAGTGCACAGGATCATAACTATGGCTACACCTTC.

V usage is TRBV29-1 and J usage is TRBJ1-2; no definite D call. Germline V gene data show CDR1 as SQVTM and CDR2 as ANQGSEA. This CDR3 spans 11 amino acids. V shed 1 base and J shed 8 bases, with 8 bases lying between them. The CDR3 nucleotides are TGCAGCGTTGAAGGTGAAGGGGGCTACACCTTC. Encoded protein: CSVEGEGGYTF.

The V gene is TRBV7-2, the J gene TRBJ2-7, with a possible D match to TRBD2 (6 bases). CDR1 and CDR2 from the germline V gene are SGHTA and FQGNSA. Trimming stripped 1 base from V and 3 bases from J, with 10 bases between. The CDR3 has 14 amino acids. The CDR3 reads CASSLVRDDYEQYF. The DNA for the CDR3 is TGTGCCAGCAGCTTAGTGCGGGACGACTACGAGCAGTACTTC.

This clonotype has more than one count but fewer than ten. The chain uses TRBV18 and TRBJ2-1; 10 bases match TRBD2. Germline CDR1 and CDR2: KGHSH and LQKENI. V shed 3 bases and J 3 bases; nucleotides not matched to a gene: 5. This CDR3 is 16 amino acids long. As DNA, the CDR3 is TGTGCCAGCTCACCCACAGCGGGAGGGGTCTACAATGAGCAGTTCTTC. Amino acids: CASSPTAGGVYNEQFF.

A remark on this clonotype: A much larger clone lies one base from this, so it may be a read error. V and J are TRBV19 and TRBJ1-2; TRBD1 is a possible D gene (6 bases). Germline V gene lookup returns CDR1 LNHDA and CDR2 SQIVND (reference sequence). The CDR3 is 15 amino acids. Trimming took off 7 bases at V and 6 bases at J, with 21 bases between the two ends. The CDR3 DNA reads TGTGCCAGTATCCCCCCGTTGGGGGGCTCGGATGGCTACACCTTC. Encoded protein: CASIPPLGGSDGYTF.

The V call is TRBV6-1, the J call TRBJ2-2, with D possibly being TRBD1 or TRBD2 (5 bases each). The CDR3 runs to 13 residues. Deletions cut 8 bases from V and 0 bases from J, with 7 bases between. CDR1 is MNHNS, CDR2 SASEGT, per germline. The CDR3 here is CASRDPNTGELFF. CDR3 DNA: TGTGCCAGCCGGGACCCGAACACCGGGGAGCTGTTTTTT.